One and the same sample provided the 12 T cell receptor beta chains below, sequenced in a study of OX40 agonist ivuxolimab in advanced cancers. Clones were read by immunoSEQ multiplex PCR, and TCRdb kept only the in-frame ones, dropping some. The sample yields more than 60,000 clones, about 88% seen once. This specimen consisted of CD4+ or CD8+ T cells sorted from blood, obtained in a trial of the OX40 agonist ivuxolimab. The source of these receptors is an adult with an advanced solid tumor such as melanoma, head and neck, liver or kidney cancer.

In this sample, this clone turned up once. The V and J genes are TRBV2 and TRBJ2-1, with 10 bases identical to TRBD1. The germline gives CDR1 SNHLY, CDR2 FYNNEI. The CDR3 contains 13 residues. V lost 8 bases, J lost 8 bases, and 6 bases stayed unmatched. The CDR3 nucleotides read TGTGCCAGCGACAGGGGGCAATTCGATGAGCAGTTCTTC. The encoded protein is CASDRGQFDEQFF.

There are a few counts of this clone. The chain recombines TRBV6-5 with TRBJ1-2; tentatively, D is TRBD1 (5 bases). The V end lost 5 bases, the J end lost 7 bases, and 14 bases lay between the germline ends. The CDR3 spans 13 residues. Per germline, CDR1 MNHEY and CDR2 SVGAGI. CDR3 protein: CASSRGVRAGYTF. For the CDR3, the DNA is TGTGCCAGCAGTAGAGGGGTTAGGGCTGGCTACACCTTC.

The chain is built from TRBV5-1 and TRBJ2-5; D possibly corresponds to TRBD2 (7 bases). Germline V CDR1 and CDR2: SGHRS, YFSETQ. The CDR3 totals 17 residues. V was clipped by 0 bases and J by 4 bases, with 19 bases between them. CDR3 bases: TGCGCCAGCAGCTTGGAGGGCAGGGGAGGGGTAGCAGAGACCCAGTACTTC. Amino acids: CASSLEGRGGVAETQYF. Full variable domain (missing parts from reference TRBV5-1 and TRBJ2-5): KAGVTQTPRYLIKTRGQQVTLSCSPISGHRSVSWYQQTPGQGLQFLFEYFSETQRNKGNFPGRFSGRQFSNSRSEMNVSTLELGDSALYLCASSLEGRGGVAETQYFGPGTRLLVL.

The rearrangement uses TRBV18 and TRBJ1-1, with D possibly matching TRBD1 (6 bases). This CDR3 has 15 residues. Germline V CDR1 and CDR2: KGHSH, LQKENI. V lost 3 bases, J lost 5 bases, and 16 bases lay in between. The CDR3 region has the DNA TGTGCCAGCTCACCGGAGGCAGGGGCGAGGACTGAAGCTTTCTTT. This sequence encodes CASSPEAGARTEAFF.

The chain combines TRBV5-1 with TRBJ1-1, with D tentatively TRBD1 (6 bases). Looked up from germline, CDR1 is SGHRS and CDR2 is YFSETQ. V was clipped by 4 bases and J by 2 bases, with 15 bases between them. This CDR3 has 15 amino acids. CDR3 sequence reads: CASSQNRQANTEAFF. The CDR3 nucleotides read TGCGCCAGCAGCCAAAACCGACAGGCAAACACTGAAGCTTTCTTT.

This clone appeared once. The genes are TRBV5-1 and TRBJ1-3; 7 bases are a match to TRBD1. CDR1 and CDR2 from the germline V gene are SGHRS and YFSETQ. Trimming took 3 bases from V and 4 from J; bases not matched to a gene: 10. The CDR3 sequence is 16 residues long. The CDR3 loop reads CASSSTTGSEGNTIYF. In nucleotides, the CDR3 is TGCGCCAGCAGCTCTACGACAGGGTCGGAAGGAAACACCATATATTTT.

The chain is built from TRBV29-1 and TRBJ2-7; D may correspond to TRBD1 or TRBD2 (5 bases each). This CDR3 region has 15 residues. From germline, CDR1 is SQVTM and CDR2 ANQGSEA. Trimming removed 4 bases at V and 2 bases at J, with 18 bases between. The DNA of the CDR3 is TGCAGCGTTGTATCGGGGCGTGGAGGCCCCTACGAGCAGTACTTC. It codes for CSVVSGRGGPYEQYF.

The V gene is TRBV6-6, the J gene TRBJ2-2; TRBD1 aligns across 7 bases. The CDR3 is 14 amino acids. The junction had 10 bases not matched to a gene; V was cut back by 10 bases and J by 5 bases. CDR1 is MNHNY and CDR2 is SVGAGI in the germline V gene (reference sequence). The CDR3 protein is CATDTGAQTGELFF. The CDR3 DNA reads TGTGCCACCGACACAGGGGCCCAGACCGGGGAGCTGTTTTTT.

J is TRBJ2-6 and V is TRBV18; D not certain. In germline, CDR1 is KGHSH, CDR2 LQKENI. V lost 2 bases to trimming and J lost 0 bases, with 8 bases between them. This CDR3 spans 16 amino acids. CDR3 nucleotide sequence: TGTGCCAGCTCACCAAGTCTAGACTCTGGGGCCAACGTCCTGACTTTC. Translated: CASSPSLDSGANVLTF.

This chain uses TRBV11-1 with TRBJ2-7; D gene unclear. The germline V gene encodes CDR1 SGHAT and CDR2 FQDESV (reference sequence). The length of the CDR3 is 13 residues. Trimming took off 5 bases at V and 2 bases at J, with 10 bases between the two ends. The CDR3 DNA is TGTGCCAGCAGCACGACACAGACCTACGAGCAGTACTTC. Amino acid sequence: CASSTTQTYEQYF.

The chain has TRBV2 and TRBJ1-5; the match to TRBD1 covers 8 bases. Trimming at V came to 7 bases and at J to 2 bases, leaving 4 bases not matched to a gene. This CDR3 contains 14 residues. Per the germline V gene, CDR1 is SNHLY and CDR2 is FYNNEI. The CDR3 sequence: CASKQGQGNQPQHF. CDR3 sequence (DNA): TGTGCCAGCAAGCAGGGACAGGGCAATCAGCCCCAGCATTTT.

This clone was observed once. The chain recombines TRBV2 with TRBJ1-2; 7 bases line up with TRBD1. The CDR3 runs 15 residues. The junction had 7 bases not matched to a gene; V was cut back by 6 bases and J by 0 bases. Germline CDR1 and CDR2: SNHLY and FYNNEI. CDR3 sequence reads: CASSPDRLANYGYTF. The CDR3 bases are TGTGCCAGCAGCCCGGACAGGTTAGCTAACTATGGCTACACCTTC.